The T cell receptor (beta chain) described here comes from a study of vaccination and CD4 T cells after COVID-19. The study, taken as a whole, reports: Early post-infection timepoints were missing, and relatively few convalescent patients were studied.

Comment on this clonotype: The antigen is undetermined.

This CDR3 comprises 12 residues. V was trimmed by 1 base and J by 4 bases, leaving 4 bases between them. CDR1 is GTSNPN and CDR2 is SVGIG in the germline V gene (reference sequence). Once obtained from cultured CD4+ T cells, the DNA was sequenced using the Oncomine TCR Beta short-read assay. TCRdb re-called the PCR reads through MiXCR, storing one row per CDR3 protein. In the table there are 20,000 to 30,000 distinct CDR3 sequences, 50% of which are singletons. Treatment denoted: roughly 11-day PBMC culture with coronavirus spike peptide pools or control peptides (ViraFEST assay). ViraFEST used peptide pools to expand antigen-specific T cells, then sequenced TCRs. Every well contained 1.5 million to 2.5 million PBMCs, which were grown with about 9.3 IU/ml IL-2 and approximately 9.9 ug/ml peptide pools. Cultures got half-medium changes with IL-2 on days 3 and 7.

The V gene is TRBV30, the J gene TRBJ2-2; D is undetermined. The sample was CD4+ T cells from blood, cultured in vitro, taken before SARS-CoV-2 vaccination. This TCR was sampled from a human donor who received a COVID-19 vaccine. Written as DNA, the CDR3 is TGTGCCTGGAGTGGGAGCACCGGGGAGCTGTTTTTT. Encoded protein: CAWSGSTGELFF.